A single sample is the source of the 21 T cell receptor beta chains below, sequenced in a study of T cell responses to AZD1222 COVID-19 vaccine. Using immunoSEQ multiplex PCR, the repertoire was profiled, and TCRdb retains in-frame clones only, with some absent. Found here are 150,000 to 200,000 clones, just over 90% of them singletons; the top ten hold 1.5%. Sequencing was performed on peripheral blood, taken on day 0 of AZD1222 vaccination. These receptors came from an adult in good health.

V gene TRBV5-5 combines with J gene TRBJ2-3; D tentatively fits TRBD1 or TRBD2 (5 bases each). The CDR3 extends over 14 amino acids. Trimming pared 4 bases from V and 0 bases from J, leaving 9 bases between. Germline V lookup: CDR1 SGHKS, CDR2 YYEKEE (reference sequence). The CDR3 DNA follows: TGTGCCAGCAGCGACGGGGCGAGCACAGATACGCAGTATTTT. It yields the protein CASSDGASTDTQYF.

The table lists this clone with a count of one. The rearrangement links TRBV19 to TRBJ2-3; weak D call: TRBD2 (5 bases). With 5 bases removed from V and 7 bases from J, the gap between germline ends came to 13 bases. Germline V gene lookup returns CDR1 LNHDA and CDR2 SQIVND (reference sequence). The CDR3 has 13 amino acids. The CDR3: CASSLPPGNTQYF. The CDR3 nucleotides are TGTGCCAGTAGTCTCCCCCCGGGGAATACGCAGTATTTT.

V is TRBV10-3 and J is TRBJ1-2; D might be TRBD1 (6 bases). The V gene lost 6 bases and the J gene lost 6 bases, with 17 bases spanning the gap. Germline V CDR1 and CDR2: ENHRY, SYGVKD. The CDR3 is 14 residues long. This CDR3 is CAIRISGGGDGYTF. CDR3 coding DNA: TGTGCCATCAGAATTTCGGGGGGCGGGGATGGCTACACCTTC.

The rearrangement links TRBV6-5 to TRBJ1-2; a weak D match, TRBD1 (5 bases). The length of the CDR3 is 16 residues. Looked up from germline, CDR1 is MNHEY and CDR2 is SVGAGI. Between the trimmed V and J ends, which lost 2 bases and 5 bases, there was a span of 18 bases. The CDR3 DNA sequence: TGTGCCAGCAGTTACAATCAGGGAGCGGGTAATTATGGCTACACCTTC. Translated: CASSYNQGAGNYGYTF.

This clone occurred once. The chain is built from TRBV6-5 and TRBJ1-2, with TRBD1 identical over 7 bases. There are 14 residues in the CDR3. Looked up from germline, CDR1 is MNHEY and CDR2 is SVGAGI. V shed 6 bases, J shed 5 bases, and the junction held 9 bases outside the gene matches. In DNA, the CDR3 is TGTGCCAGCAGGGGGACAGCTCGCGGGTATGGCTACACCTTC. It specifies CASRGTARGYGYTF.

The J gene is TRBJ1-5, the V gene TRBV28, with D uncertain. Germline loops: CDR1 MDHEN, CDR2 SYDVKM. V was shortened by 4 bases and J by 9 bases, with 10 bases between the two germline ends. CDR3 length: 12 amino acids. The CDR3 protein is CASSSLLRPQHF. The DNA for the CDR3 is TGTGCCAGCAGTTCACTTCTGAGGCCCCAGCATTTT.

V usage is TRBV12-3 or TRBV12-4 and J usage is TRBJ1-2, with no clear D. This CDR3 has 13 residues. The germline V and J ends were trimmed by 3 bases and 6 bases, with 11 bases remaining between them. CDR3 amino acids: CASSFTGEHGYTF. In DNA form, the CDR3 reads TGTGCCAGCAGTTTTACCGGGGAGCATGGCTACACCTTC.

This clone occurred once. This chain uses TRBV4-2 with TRBJ1-5, with D possibly matching TRBD1 (5 bases). Germline assignment: CDR1 LGHNA and CDR2 YNFKEQ. The CDR3 has 15 amino acids. The germline V and J ends were trimmed by 1 base and 7 bases, with 14 bases remaining between them. The CDR3 nucleotides read TGTGCCAGCAGCCAAGCCCCCGGGGGGAGCCAGCCCCAGCATTTT. This translates into CASSQAPGGSQPQHF.

The rearrangement uses TRBV3-1 (or the pseudogene TRBV3-2) and TRBJ1-3; D is perhaps TRBD1 (5 bases). Trimming took 5 bases from V and 2 from J, leaving 13 bases between them. The CDR3 length is 15 residues. Germline V gene sequence: CDR1 LGHDT, CDR2 YNNKEL (reference sequence). As DNA, the CDR3 is TGTGCCAGCAGCGAGGGGCCAGCGGCTGGAAACACCATATATTTT. It yields the protein CASSEGPAAGNTIYF.

The chain recombines TRBV7-3 with TRBJ2-3; 14 positions agree with TRBD2. V was clipped by 3 bases and J by 6 bases; unmatched bases: 2. This CDR3 contains 15 residues. CDR1 and CDR2 from the germline V gene are SGHTA and FQGTGA. The CDR3 sequence: CASSLTSGGADTQYF. The CDR3 nucleotides read TGTGCCAGCAGCTTGACTAGCGGGGGGGCCGATACGCAGTATTTT.

The genes are TRBV6-4 and TRBJ2-1; 7 bases are a match to TRBD2. CDR1 and CDR2 from the germline V gene are MRHNA and SNTAGT. The CDR3 has 16 residues. The ends lost 5 bases at V and 3 bases at J; junction bases unmatched: 10. CDR3 sequence: CASSPERRGFYNEQFF. DNA for the CDR3: TGTGCCAGCAGTCCAGAAAGGCGGGGGTTCTACAATGAGCAGTTCTTC.

J is TRBJ1-6 and V is TRBV9, with no clear D. Germline V CDR1 and CDR2: SGDLS, YYNGEE. This CDR3 has 13 residues. Trimming left V 0 bases short and J 7 bases short, with 5 bases between. The CDR3 DNA reads as TGTGCCAGCAGCGTAGTCGAAAATTCACCCCTCCACTTT. As protein: CASSVVENSPLHF.

J is TRBJ2-1 and V is TRBV7-2; D is unresolved. This CDR3 has 17 amino acids. Trimming cost V 4 bases and J 0 bases, with 16 bases left between them. Germline CDR1 is SGHTA and CDR2 is FQGNSA. CDR3 nucleotides: TGTGCCAGCAGCTACCGATTTTTGAGGAGCTCCTACAATGAGCAGTTCTTC. This translates into CASSYRFLRSSYNEQFF.

The chain couples TRBV2 to TRBJ1-5, with D perhaps TRBD1 (5 bases). CDR3 length: 15 amino acids. Trimming took 1 base from V and 8 from J, leaving 15 bases between them. Germline CDR1 is SNHLY and CDR2 is FYNNEI. The CDR3 sequence is CASSEVDAGREPQHF. Written as DNA, the CDR3 is TGTGCCAGCAGTGAAGTAGATGCAGGGAGGGAGCCCCAGCATTTT. The variable domain in full, with the rest retrieved from reference TRBV2 and TRBJ1-5, is EPEVTQTPSHQVTQMGQEVILRCVPISNHLYFYWYRQILGQKVEFLVSFYNNEISEKSEIFDDQFSVERPDGSNFTLKIRSTKLEDSAMYFCASSEVDAGREPQHFGDGTRLSIL.

The chain is built from TRBV2 and TRBJ2-7; TRBD1 or TRBD2 may be the D gene (5 bases each). This CDR3 comprises 10 residues. V lost 7 bases and J lost 13, with 14 bases in between. Germline CDR1 and CDR2: SNHLY and FYNNEI. The CDR3, as DNA: TGTGCCAGCACCTTGGGGACGCTCTACTTC. Amino acid sequence: CASTLGTLYF.

The chain combines TRBV18 with TRBJ1-2; no clear D. V dropped 8 bases and J dropped 7 bases, with 20 bases sitting between them. Germline loops: CDR1 KGHSH, CDR2 LQKENI. The CDR3 is made up of 14 amino acids. The CDR3 reads CASAADGRSRGYTF. In DNA form, the CDR3 reads TGTGCCAGCGCTGCGGATGGGCGATCCCGTGGCTACACCTTC.

This sequence joins TRBV19 and TRBJ1-6; tentative D call: TRBD1 (6 bases). The CDR3 covers 16 residues. CDR1 is LNHDA and CDR2 is SQIVND in the germline V gene (reference sequence). The germline V and J ends were trimmed by 4 bases and 9 bases, with 19 bases remaining between them. The DNA of the CDR3 is TGTGCCAGTAGTAAATCAGGGGCGCGAGGAGGTTCACCCCTCCACTTT. Residues: CASSKSGARGGSPLHF.

The genes are TRBV7-3 and TRBJ2-1; 7 bases line up with TRBD1. This CDR3 is built from 17 residues. Germline CDR1 is SGHTA and CDR2 is FQGTGA. After removal of 5 bases from V and 7 bases from J, the junction contained 17 bases not matched to a gene. This CDR3 is CASSPRDRASFSNEQFF. The CDR3 nucleotides are TGTGCCAGCAGCCCCCGCGACAGGGCGAGCTTCAGTAATGAGCAGTTCTTC.

The chain uses TRBV5-1 and TRBJ1-5; no clear D. The CDR3 runs 15 residues. Germline V lookup: CDR1 SGHRS, CDR2 YFSETQ. V was trimmed by 1 base and J by 2 bases, leaving 10 bases between them. The CDR3 region has the DNA TGCGCCAGCAGCTTGACACCTCGGGGCAATCAGCCCCAGCATTTT. Amino acids: CASSLTPRGNQPQHF.

The chain recombines TRBV7-6 with TRBJ2-6; 9 bases are shared with TRBD1. Per germline, CDR1 SGHVS and CDR2 FNYEAQ. The CDR3 sequence is 16 residues long. V was pared by 5 bases and J by 2 bases, with 4 bases of the junction left unmatched. CDR3 loop: CASSKRQGAGANVLTF. The CDR3 DNA is TGTGCCAGCAGCAAGCGACAGGGGGCTGGGGCCAACGTCCTGACTTTC.

This chain connects TRBV6-6 to TRBJ2-7, with 10 bases fitting TRBD2. V was pared by 7 bases and J by 4 bases, with 4 bases of the junction left unmatched. The germline V gene encodes CDR1 MNHNY and CDR2 SVGAGI (reference sequence). This CDR3 region has 13 residues. As DNA, the CDR3 is TGTGCCAGCACCTGGACTAGCGGTTACGAGCAGTACTTC. This gives the protein CASTWTSGYEQYF.